What follows is one T cell receptor (beta chain) and its context. Its antigen is unknown. The data were obtained in a study of cytomegalovirus exposure and HLA in healthy donors. The study, taken as a whole, reports: Earlier analysis yielded a pattern in which most TCR beta V segments were productive about 90% or about 30% of the time. Association of roughly 18,000 TCR beta sequences with HLA alleles was found at 0.05 false discovery rate in a later analysis. Cytomegalovirus status, reportedly, was diagnosed with high specificity and sensitivity by the classifier.

The PCR had 60 Vbeta and 13 Jbeta primers. Libraries were prepared by immunoSEQ multiplex PCR; TCRdb keeps only in-frame clonotypes and omits some of them. The sample has under 250,000 clones; 70% to 80% are singletons. Germline-derived CDR1 and CDR2 are MNHEY and SMNVEV (reference sequence). The CDR3 covers 15 residues. Trimming took 4 bases from V and 6 from J, leaving 18 bases between them. The clonotype comes from a man aged 25 to 45 in good health and CMV-seronegative. The specimen sequenced was PBMCs. The V and J genes are TRBV27 and TRBJ1-2; D is undetermined. CDR3 sequence (DNA): TGTGCCAGCAGTTCTCTCCCCCAGGATCGGAATGGCTACACCTTC. It specifies CASSSLPQDRNGYTF.